Listed here are 12 T cell receptor beta chains from one sample, sequenced in a study of vaccination and CD4 T cells after COVID-19 (dated by TCRdb to between 2021 and 2024). The antigens these receptors bind are not known. The method was PCR. TCRdb shows the sequencer as Illumina iSeq 100. TCR sequencing of DNA from cultured CD4+ T cells used the Oncomine TCR Beta short-read assay at the Johns Hopkins FTIC core. The QIAamp micro DNA kit was used to extract genomic DNA from the cultured CD4+ T cells. TCRdb itself trimmed the public reads at Q25 with fastp, ran MiXCR and retained productive beta chains. Here each entry gathers all rows of one CDR3 protein and keeps the most common genes and DNA. The sample yields 7,600 or so distinct CDR3 sequences; 41% were counted once. The ten largest make up less than 35% of the sample. Read against the paper, the sample's treatment or condition label means: roughly 11-day PBMC culture with coronavirus spike peptide pools or control peptides (ViraFEST assay). CD4+ T cells from unexposed donors were collected before the COVID-19 pandemic (2011-2018).

The sample consisted of CD4+ T cells from blood, cultured in vitro. The receptors originated from a human donor in good health.

The chain has TRBV28 and TRBJ2-1; D tentatively fits TRBD1 or TRBD2 (5 bases each). This CDR3 is 13 amino acids long. The V end was cut by 10 bases, the J end by 9 bases, with 19 bases between. Germline V CDR1 and CDR2: MDHEN, SYDVKM. CDR3 bases: TGTGCCAACCGACCCGGGGCAGGGAGTGAGCAGTTCTTC. It codes for CANRPGAGSEQFF.

The V call is TRBV5-4, the J call TRBJ1-6, with 9 bases lining up with TRBD1. This CDR3 is built from 15 residues. The V segment lost 4 bases and the J segment 6 bases; nucleotides outside the gene matches: 5. Germline V lookup: CDR1 SGHNT, CDR2 YYREEE (reference sequence). CDR3 nucleotides: TGTGCCAGCAGCGGGACAGGGTTACCTAATTCACCCCTCCACTTT. This sequence encodes CASSGTGLPNSPLHF.

Turning to this clonotype: The junction differs from germline at one of its ends, possibly a read error. The V gene is TRBV20-1, the J gene TRBJ2-7; no clear D. This CDR3 has 12 residues. CDR1 DFQATT and CDR2 SNEGSKA come from the germline V gene (reference sequence). This CDR3 reads CSARDGPYEQYF. The CDR3 DNA is TGCAGTGCCAGAGACGGACCCTACGAGCAGTACTTC.

J is TRBJ1-1 and V is TRBV2; TRBD1 might be the D (6 bases). CDR1 is SNHLY and CDR2 is FYNNEI in the germline V gene. V was shortened by 6 bases and J by 6 bases, with 14 bases between the two germline ends. This CDR3 comprises 13 residues. DNA of the CDR3: TGTGCCAGCAGGGAGAACAGGGAATCTGAAGCTTTCTTT. This encodes CASRENRESEAFF.

The genes are TRBV6-1 and TRBJ1-2; TRBD1 might be the D (5 bases). V was shortened by 8 bases and J by 6 bases, with 16 bases between the two germline ends. The CDR3 is made up of 13 amino acids. Germline V CDR1 and CDR2: MNHNS, SASEGT. The CDR3 sequence: CASGTPIFDGYTF. In DNA form, the CDR3 reads TGTGCCAGCGGGACCCCCATCTTCGATGGCTACACCTTC.

V is TRBV7-2 and J is TRBJ2-1; 8 nucleotides agree with TRBD1. Per the germline V gene, CDR1 is SGHTA and CDR2 is FQGNSA. J was trimmed by 9 bases and V by 5 bases; bases with no gene match: 9. The CDR3 is 14 residues long. The CDR3 region is CASSRDRSTGEQFF. CDR3 coding DNA: TGTGCCAGCAGCAGGGACAGGTCTACAGGTGAGCAGTTCTTC.

The chain employs TRBV6-1 and TRBJ1-1; D is perhaps TRBD1 (5 bases). Trimming took off 7 bases at V and 1 base at J, with 10 bases between the two ends. There are 13 residues in the CDR3. Germline lookup yields CDR1 MNHNS and CDR2 SASEGT. This CDR3 reads CASTVDRNTEAFF. CDR3 in DNA: TGTGCCAGCACCGTTGACAGGAACACTGAAGCTTTCTTT.

The chain combines TRBV21-1 with TRBJ1-5; the table's D call of TRBD1 was not tested on the DNA. TRBV21-1 is classified as a pseudogene. The CDR3 has 15 amino acids. CDR3 coding DNA: TGTGCCAGCAGCAAAAGGGACCTACGGTGTCAGCCCCAGCATTTT. Translated, it gives CASSKRDLRCQPQHF.

Remarks on this clonotype: An end of the junction does not agree with germline; a read error may underlie this. The genes are TRBV10-3 and TRBJ1-2; weak D call: TRBD1 (6 bases). The germline gives CDR1 ENHRY, CDR2 SYGVKD. The CDR3 loop spans 17 amino acids. The CDR3 DNA is TGTGCCACCAGTGAGTCCGGAGGGGGAGGTCCCGTACCTGGCTACACCTTC. Protein sequence: CATSESGGGGPVPGYTF.

The chain couples TRBV6-1 to TRBJ2-7; D ambiguous. Germline V gene data show CDR1 as MNHNS and CDR2 as SASEGT. V lost 5 bases to trimming and J lost 5 bases, with 10 bases between them. The CDR3 consists of 12 residues. The CDR3 protein is CASSLTGHEQYF. CDR3 DNA sequence: TGTGCCAGCAGTCTAACGGGTCACGAGCAGTACTTC.

This chain links TRBV27 with TRBJ2-7, with 7 bases fitting TRBD1. The CDR3 has 14 residues. The V and J ends lost 6 bases and 2 bases, in that order; junction bases with no gene match: 7. Germline loops: CDR1 MNHEY, CDR2 SMNVEV (reference sequence). The CDR3 sequence: CASRRGQGAYEQYF. The DNA for the CDR3 is TGTGCCAGCAGGAGGGGCCAGGGGGCCTACGAGCAGTACTTC.

The chain employs TRBV7-9 and TRBJ2-7, with 13 bases that match TRBD2. Per the germline V gene, CDR1 is SEHNR and CDR2 is FQNEAQ (reference sequence). The CDR3 extends over 17 amino acids. V lost 2 bases to trimming and J lost 2 bases; unmatched junction nucleotides: 6. CDR3 amino acids: CASSLRAGTSGTYEQYF. In nucleotides, the CDR3 is TGTGCCAGCAGCTTAAGGGCCGGGACTAGCGGGACCTACGAGCAGTACTTC.